The 11 T cell receptor beta chains listed next were all sequenced from one sample in a study of PD-L1 blockade in urothelial cancer. TCRdb's copy holds only in-frame clones and misses some; the assay was immunoSEQ multiplex PCR. Counted here are fewer than 45,000 clones, about 86% occurring once; the ten biggest clones make up 16%. The sample here was PBMCs, taken around atezolizumab (anti-PD-L1) treatment. These TCRs come from a man in his 60s with urothelial cancer.

The V call is TRBV6-1, the J call TRBJ2-7; 12 nucleotides agree with TRBD2. Trimming cost V 4 bases and J 2 bases; bases outside gene matches: 6. The CDR3 is 16 amino acids. CDR1 is MNHNS and CDR2 is SASEGT in the germline V gene. The CDR3 sequence: CASSATSGGTPYEQYF. In nucleotides, the CDR3 is TGTGCCAGCAGTGCGACTAGCGGGGGTACCCCCTACGAGCAGTACTTC.

The chain has TRBV5-1 and TRBJ1-5; the match to TRBD1 covers 7 bases. Germline CDR1 SGHRS, CDR2 YFSETQ. CDR3 length: 15 residues. V lost 3 bases and J lost 0; bases outside the gene matches: 3. The CDR3 nucleotides read TGCGCCAGCAGCTCGACAGGGACTAGCAATCAGCCCCAGCATTTT. This encodes CASSSTGTSNQPQHF.

The chain combines TRBV4-1 with TRBJ1-1; D is possibly TRBD1 (6 bases). Trimming left V 2 bases short and J 1 base short, with 11 bases between. Germline V lookup: CDR1 MGHRA, CDR2 YSYEKL. The CDR3 covers 15 residues. This CDR3 reads CASSQIQGTNTEAFF. The CDR3 DNA follows: TGCGCCAGCAGCCAAATACAGGGCACGAACACTGAAGCTTTCTTT.

This clone was seen a single time. The gene calls are TRBV28 and TRBJ2-7, with 7 bases identical to TRBD1. The V gene end was trimmed by 3 bases and the J gene end by 1 base; junction bases not matched to a gene: 9. Germline assignment: CDR1 MDHEN and CDR2 SYDVKM. The CDR3 length is 16 residues. The CDR3 nucleotides are TGTGCCAGCAGTTTGGATAAGGGGGCTAGGTCCTACGAGCAGTACTTC. Translation: CASSLDKGARSYEQYF. Drawing the rest from reference TRBV28 and TRBJ2-7, the complete variable domain is DVKVTQSSRYLVKRTGEKVFLECVQDMDHENMFWYRQDPGLGLRLIYFSYDVKMKEKGDIPEGYSVSREKKERFSLILESASTNQTSMYLCASSLDKGARSYEQYFGPGTRLTVT.

The CDR3 here is CASSPSGRANTGELFF. CDR3 DNA sequence: TGTGCCAGCAGCCCGTCGGGGAGGGCGAACACCGGGGAGCTGTTTTTT. The chain couples TRBV7-2 to TRBJ2-2; 7 bases map to TRBD2. Germline V gene lookup returns CDR1 SGHTA and CDR2 FQGNSA. With V trimmed by 5 bases and J by 0 bases, 6 bases remained unmatched. The CDR3 covers 16 residues.

The genes are TRBV5-6 and TRBJ2-7, with D possibly TRBD2 on 5 matching bases. Germline CDR1 reads SGHDT; CDR2 reads YYEEEE. The CDR3 sequence is 14 residues long. V lost 4 bases, J lost 2 bases, and 13 bases lay in between. The CDR3 region has the DNA TGTGCCAGCAGCGCCGGGGTTACCCCCTACGAGCAGTACTTC. It codes for CASSAGVTPYEQYF. Drawing the rest from reference TRBV5-6 and TRBJ2-7, the complete variable domain is DAGVTQSPTHLIKTRGQQVTLRCSPKSGHDTVSWYQQALGQGPQFIFQYYEEEERQRGNFPDRFSGHQFPNYSSELNVNALLLGDSALYLCASSAGVTPYEQYFGPGTRLTVT.

The chain links TRBV27 to TRBJ2-1, with 14 bases fitting TRBD2. The CDR3 totals 15 residues. The germline V gene encodes CDR1 MNHEY and CDR2 SMNVEV (reference sequence). With 7 bases clipped from V and 7 bases from J, the junction kept 6 bases outside the gene matches. CDR3 nucleotides: TGTGCCAGCAATTCCGGGACTAGCGGGGGTAATGAGCAGTTCTTC. Translating gives CASNSGTSGGNEQFF.

This sequence joins TRBV14 and TRBJ1-1; a weak D match, TRBD1 (6 bases). Germline V gene lookup returns CDR1 SGHDN and CDR2 FVKESK. This CDR3 spans 16 amino acids. V shed 4 bases and J shed 5 bases, with 20 bases lying between them. CDR3 bases: TGTGCCAGCAGCCCCATGTTCGGGGGCGGGGGGACTGAAGCTTTCTTT. It codes for CASSPMFGGGGTEAFF.

The gene calls are TRBV4-2 and TRBJ2-7, with a tentative D call TRBD1 (7 bases). Germline CDR1 reads LGHNA; CDR2 reads YNFKEQ. Trimming stripped 1 base from V and 3 bases from J, with 34 bases between. The CDR3 contains 22 residues. In DNA form, the CDR3 reads TGTGCCAGCAGCCAAGGGGGGTCCCCTGAGACAGGGCTCGGAGGGTCCTACTACGAGCAGTACTTC. Residues: CASSQGGSPETGLGGSYYEQYF.

In this sample, this clone turned up once. The chain has TRBV29-1 and TRBJ2-7; D remains unclear. This CDR3 comprises 12 residues. Germline lookup yields CDR1 SQVTM and CDR2 ANQGSEA. V lost 4 bases, J lost 3 bases, and 10 bases lay in between. The CDR3 region is CSVAESGYEQYF. For the CDR3, the DNA is TGCAGCGTTGCGGAGTCTGGCTACGAGCAGTACTTC.

CDR3 region: CASSQSPPSEQFF. CDR3 in DNA: TGTGCCAGCAGCCAATCCCCTCCCAGTGAGCAGTTCTTC. V and J are TRBV4-2 and TRBJ2-1; D is unresolved. Trimming removed 2 bases at V and 9 bases at J, with 11 bases between. Per the germline V gene, CDR1 is LGHNA and CDR2 is YNFKEQ. The CDR3 has 13 amino acids.